Shown below are 27 T cell receptor beta chains from a single sample sequenced in a study of vaccination and CD4 T cells after COVID-19 (dated by TCRdb to the early 2020s). The treatment or condition label for this specimen denotes: approximately 10-day PBMC culture with coronavirus spike peptide pools or control peptides (ViraFEST assay). Antigens for these TCRs are unknown. The method was PCR. TCRdb records Illumina iSeq 100 as the sequencer. DNA from cultured CD4+ T cells underwent TCR sequencing with the Oncomine TCR Beta short-read assay at the Johns Hopkins FTIC core. The public reads were reprocessed in TCRdb via fastp at Q25 and MiXCR, keeping in-frame beta chains. All rows with the same CDR3 protein become a single entry with the most common DNA and genes. A total of around 16,000 distinct CDR3 sequences appear in this sample, approximately 65% of them only once. Approximately 19% of the sample is held by the ten biggest clonotypes.

The specimen sequenced was CD4+ T cells from blood, cultured in vitro. These receptors came from a human donor who had recovered from COVID-19.

The rearrangement joins TRBV30 to TRBJ1-1; possible D gene TRBD1, 5 bases. Trimming removed 5 bases from V and 8 bases from J, with 15 bases in between. This CDR3 spans 12 amino acids. Looked up from germline, CDR1 is GTSNPN and CDR2 is SVGIG (reference sequence). CDR3 in amino acids: CAWGTGAAEAFF. The CDR3 region has the DNA TGTGCCTGGGGGACGGGTGCGGCGGAAGCTTTCTTT. The entire variable domain, with the rest obtained from reference TRBV30 and TRBJ1-1, is as follows: SQTIHQWPATLVQPVGSPLSLECTVEGTSNPNLYWYRQAAGRGLQLLFYSVGIGQISSEVPQNLSASRPQDRQFILSSKKLLLSDSGFYLCAWGTGAAEAFFGQGTRLTVV.

This CDR3 reads CASSPASFEAFF. For the CDR3, the DNA is TGTGCCAGCAGCCCCGCGTCGTTCGAAGCTTTCTTT. V usage is TRBV27 and J usage is TRBJ1-1; no clear D. This CDR3 region has 12 residues. CDR1 and CDR2 from the germline V gene are MNHEY and SMNVEV (reference sequence). Trimming stripped 6 bases from V and 8 bases from J, with 13 bases between.

This chain joins TRBV7-2 and TRBJ2-7, with D maybe TRBD1 (9 bases). The CDR3 covers 15 residues. V was shortened by 7 bases and J by 6 bases, with 22 bases between the two germline ends. Germline lookup yields CDR1 SGHTA and CDR2 FQGNSA. CDR3 nucleotides: TGTGCCAGCATTTCGGGGGGGACAGGGAGCGGCGAGCAGTACTTC. Protein sequence: CASISGGTGSGEQYF.

This CDR3 reads CSAKQGSYTF. DNA for the CDR3: TGCAGTGCTAAACAAGGGAGCTACACCTTC. This chain joins TRBV20-1 and TRBJ1-2; D gene unclear. The CDR3 is made up of 10 amino acids. Germline V CDR1 and CDR2: DFQATT, SNEGSKA (reference sequence). V was cut by 4 bases and J by 9 bases, with 9 bases left in between.

This clonotype has a handful of counts. The chain combines TRBV20-1 with TRBJ2-1, with D perhaps TRBD1 (5 bases). V was shortened by 4 bases and J by 3 bases, with 13 bases between the two germline ends. This CDR3 has 14 residues. Germline CDR1 and CDR2: DFQATT and SNEGSKA (reference sequence). DNA for the CDR3: TGCAGTGCTAACCCAGGGTACGGCTACAATGAGCAGTTCTTC. Encoded protein: CSANPGYGYNEQFF.

The V call is TRBV6-2 or TRBV6-3, the J call TRBJ2-7; weak D call: TRBD1 (6 bases). The V gene lost 4 bases and the J gene lost 3 bases, with 19 bases spanning the gap. The CDR3 runs 16 residues. Germline values: CDR1 MNHEY, CDR2 SVGEGT. The CDR3 loop is CASSSHLRGILYEQYF. For the CDR3, the DNA is TGTGCCAGCAGTTCGCATCTTAGGGGGATCCTCTACGAGCAGTACTTC.

The chain carries TRBV7-6 and TRBJ1-3; D gene uncertain. Trimming took 1 base from V and 8 from J, leaving 6 bases between them. The CDR3 is made up of 12 amino acids. The germline CDR1 and CDR2 sequences are SGHVS and FNYEAQ. The CDR3 loop is CASSLVGDTIYF. The DNA of the CDR3 is TGTGCCAGCAGCTTAGTTGGGGACACCATATATTTT.

The chain employs TRBV7-7 and TRBJ2-5; D unresolved. Trimming removed 5 bases from V and 2 bases from J, with 9 bases in between. The CDR3 consists of 13 residues. Germline-derived CDR1 and CDR2 are SSHAT and FNYEAQ (reference sequence). The CDR3 DNA sequence: TGTGCCAGCAGCGGGGTCGGGCAAGAGACCCAGTACTTC. It codes for CASSGVGQETQYF.

The CDR3 here is CATTERGYTNTGELFF. As DNA, the CDR3 is TGTGCCACCACTGAGCGGGGGTATACTAACACCGGGGAGCTGTTTTTT. The chain uses TRBV15 and TRBJ2-2, with 8 positions matching TRBD2. From germline, CDR1 is LNHNV and CDR2 YYDKDF (reference sequence). V lost 7 bases to trimming and J lost 2 bases; unmatched junction nucleotides: 9. The CDR3 length is 16 residues.

The genes are TRBV19 and TRBJ1-1, with D perhaps matching TRBD1 (6 bases). CDR1 is LNHDA and CDR2 is SQIVND in the germline V gene (reference sequence). The CDR3 totals 14 residues. V was clipped by 6 bases and J by 6 bases, with 17 bases between them. The CDR3 DNA is TGTGCCAGTAGCACAGGGAGCACTCGGTCTGAAGCTTTCTTT. This translates into CASSTGSTRSEAFF.

V is TRBV19 and J is TRBJ2-1; D gene ambiguous. The CDR3 consists of 13 residues. V dropped 1 base and J dropped 9 bases, with 10 bases sitting between them. CDR1 and CDR2 (germline): LNHDA, SQIVND (reference sequence). CDR3 coding DNA: TGTGCCAGTAGTATAGCGTCTTGGGGTGAGCAGTTCTTC. Its protein product is CASSIASWGEQFF.

This clonotype has just one count. V usage is TRBV24-1 and J usage is TRBJ2-7; 11 positions agree with TRBD2. The germline V gene encodes CDR1 KGHDR and CDR2 SFDVKD. The CDR3 contains 17 residues. The V gene end was trimmed by 4 bases and the J gene end by 1 base; junction bases not matched to a gene: 8. CDR3 sequence reads: CATSESTSGKRSYEQYF. As DNA, the CDR3 is TGTGCCACCAGTGAATCGACTAGCGGGAAAAGATCCTACGAGCAGTACTTC.

The chain employs TRBV28 and TRBJ1-3; TRBD1 aligns across 9 bases. V shed 7 bases, J shed 7 bases, and the junction held 8 bases outside the gene matches. The germline V gene has CDR1 MDHEN and CDR2 SYDVKM. The CDR3 is 14 amino acids. The CDR3 sequence is CASKTGGARNTIYF. The DNA of the CDR3 is TGTGCCAGCAAGACAGGGGGTGCTAGGAACACCATATATTTT. The full variable domain, its missing parts supplied by reference TRBV28 and TRBJ1-3, is DVKVTQSSRYLVKRTGEKVFLECVQDMDHENMFWYRQDPGLGLRLIYFSYDVKMKEKGDIPEGYSVSREKKERFSLILESASTNQTSMYLCASKTGGARNTIYFGEGSWLTVV.

The chain recombines TRBV6-1 with TRBJ2-7; TRBD2 is a possible D gene (7 bases). Trimming cost V 6 bases and J 2 bases, with 17 bases left between them. CDR1 is MNHNS and CDR2 is SASEGT in the germline V gene. The CDR3 loop spans 15 amino acids. As DNA, the CDR3 is TGTGCCAGCAGGGATCCTGGGGGGGCTGCCTACGAGCAGTACTTC. This codes for CASRDPGGAAYEQYF.

The V call is TRBV18, the J call TRBJ2-7; D is undetermined. The germline V and J ends were trimmed by 3 bases and 7 bases, with 22 bases remaining between them. CDR3 size: 16 residues. Germline lookup yields CDR1 KGHSH and CDR2 LQKENI. The chain's CDR3 is CASSPDRANPPGEQYF. CDR3 DNA: TGTGCCAGCTCACCGGACCGGGCTAATCCTCCCGGGGAGCAGTACTTC.

In this sample, this clonotype turned up a few times. V gene TRBV6-5 combines with J gene TRBJ1-3; D gene ambiguous. Trimming pared 3 bases from V and 3 bases from J, leaving 3 bases between. The germline V gene has CDR1 MNHEY and CDR2 SVGAGI. This CDR3 contains 12 residues. This CDR3 is CASSYGGNTIYF. Here the CDR3 DNA reads TGTGCCAGCAGTTATGGTGGAAACACCATATATTTT.

CDR3 sequence: CASSRIGQFAGNQPQHF. The DNA of the CDR3 is TGTGCCAGCAGTCGGATAGGACAGTTCGCCGGCAATCAGCCCCAGCATTTT. The rearrangement uses TRBV6-2 or TRBV6-3 and TRBJ1-5; a possible D gene is TRBD1 (6 bases). V was clipped by 5 bases and J by 2 bases, with 19 bases between them. The CDR3 consists of 17 residues. Germline V gene lookup returns CDR1 MNHEY and CDR2 SVGEGT.

This clonotype counts as medium-sized (0.01 to 0.1%). V is TRBV27 and J is TRBJ1-5, with 9 positions matching TRBD1. The J segment lost 5 bases and the V segment lost 3 bases, leaving 8 bases of the junction unmatched. Per germline, CDR1 MNHEY and CDR2 SMNVEV (reference sequence). The CDR3 is 16 residues long. The DNA of the CDR3 is TGTGCCAGCAGTTTGGCCAAGGGACAGGGCTATCAGCCCCAGCATTTT. Translation gives CASSLAKGQGYQPQHF.

V usage is TRBV2 and J usage is TRBJ1-3; D is ambiguous. Trimming cost V 2 bases and J 7 bases, with 6 bases left between them. The CDR3 loop spans 12 amino acids. Germline V CDR1 and CDR2: SNHLY, FYNNEI. The CDR3 DNA reads TGTGCCAGCAGTGAAAGCGCCAACACCATATATTTT. It specifies CASSESANTIYF.

The rearrangement joins TRBV20-1 to TRBJ1-1, with 7 nucleotides matching TRBD1. CDR1 and CDR2 (germline): DFQATT, SNEGSKA (reference sequence). Trimming cost V 2 bases and J 6 bases; bases outside gene matches: 6. The CDR3 has 13 amino acids. CDR3 in DNA: TGCAGTGCTAGAACGAACCAGGGGGCTGAAGCTTTCTTT. Translation gives CSARTNQGAEAFF.

The chain links TRBV7-6 to TRBJ2-1; TRBD1 might be the D (7 bases). Germline CDR1 is SGHVS and CDR2 is FNYEAQ. Trimming left V 8 bases short and J 7 bases short, with 9 bases between. The length of the CDR3 is 11 residues. For the CDR3, the DNA is TGTGCCAGCTCAGGGGGGAATGAGCAGTTCTTC. This translates into CASSGGNEQFF.

In DNA form, the CDR3 reads TGTGCCAGCAGCTTAGGGTCCCGCTATGGCTACACCTTC. It codes for CASSLGSRYGYTF. The gene calls are TRBV11-2 and TRBJ1-2; D gene uncertain. V lost 1 base and J 4 bases, leaving 7 bases between the germline ends. The germline V gene has CDR1 SGHAT and CDR2 FQNNGV. The CDR3 is 13 residues long. Filled out from reference TRBV11-2 and TRBJ1-2, the complete variable domain reads EAGVAQSPRYKIIEKRQSVAFWCNPISGHATLYWYQQILGQGPKLLIQFQNNGVVDDSQLPKDRFSAERLKGVDSTLKIQPAKLEDSAVYLCASSLGSRYGYTFGSGTRLTVV.

The V gene is TRBV28, the J gene TRBJ1-1; D remains unclear. The V and J ends lost 5 bases and 3 bases respectively, with 7 bases between them. CDR3 length equals 12 residues. Germline CDR1 is MDHEN and CDR2 is SYDVKM. CDR3 DNA sequence: TGTGCCAGCAGTATAAGGGACACTGAAGCTTTCTTT. It translates to CASSIRDTEAFF.

In this sample, this clonotype turned up a few times. The chain couples TRBV24-1 to TRBJ2-3; weak D call: TRBD1 (5 bases). Germline values: CDR1 KGHDR, CDR2 SFDVKD. The CDR3 extends over 14 amino acids. The V end lost 2 bases, the J end lost 5 bases, and 10 bases lay between the germline ends. This chain's CDR3 is CATSDYRSGDTQYF. The CDR3 nucleotides read TGTGCCACCAGTGATTACAGGTCGGGAGATACGCAGTATTTT.

The chain has TRBV6-1 and TRBJ1-1; D gene ambiguous. Germline V lookup: CDR1 MNHNS, CDR2 SASEGT. The CDR3 is made up of 12 amino acids. V lost 4 bases and J 11 bases, leaving 14 bases between the germline ends. CDR3 sequence reads: CASSVVQRRAFF. The DNA of the CDR3 is TGTGCCAGCAGTGTCGTCCAGCGGCGTGCTTTCTTT.

The chain carries TRBV20-1 and TRBJ1-1, with D possibly TRBD1 on 6 matching bases. Germline V lookup: CDR1 DFQATT, CDR2 SNEGSKA (reference sequence). The CDR3 totals 14 residues. The V end was cut by 1 base, the J end by 3 bases, with 12 bases between. The CDR3 nucleotides read TGCAGTGCTAGAGTGCCGGGGGCTGACACTGAAGCTTTCTTT. Its translation is CSARVPGADTEAFF.

This clonotype was counted once. The rearrangement links TRBV7-8 to TRBJ2-4; 15 bases are a match to TRBD2. V lost 5 bases, J lost 1 base, and 12 bases stayed unmatched. The length of the CDR3 is 20 residues. Germline CDR1 is SGHVS and CDR2 is FQNEAQ. DNA of the CDR3: TGTGCCAGCAGCCCCCCCGGGACTAGCGGGAGGCCTCTGGCCAAAAACATTCAGTACTTC. Translation gives CASSPPGTSGRPLAKNIQYF.